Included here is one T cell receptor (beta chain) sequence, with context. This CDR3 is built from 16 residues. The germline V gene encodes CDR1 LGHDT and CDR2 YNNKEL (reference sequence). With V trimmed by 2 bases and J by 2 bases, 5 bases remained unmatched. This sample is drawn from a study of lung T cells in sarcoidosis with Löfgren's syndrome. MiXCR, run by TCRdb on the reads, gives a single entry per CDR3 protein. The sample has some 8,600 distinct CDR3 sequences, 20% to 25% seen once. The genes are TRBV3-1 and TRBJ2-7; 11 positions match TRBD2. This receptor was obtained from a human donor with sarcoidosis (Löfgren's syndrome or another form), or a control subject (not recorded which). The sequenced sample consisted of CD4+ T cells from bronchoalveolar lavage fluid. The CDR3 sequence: CASSQTTSGVTYEQYF. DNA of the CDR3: TGTGCCAGCAGCCAAACGACTAGCGGGGTCACCTACGAGCAGTACTTC.